What follows is one TCR beta chain and its context. Its specificity is not known. PCR employed 60 Vbeta and 13 Jbeta primers. The data were produced by immunoSEQ multiplex PCR, yet TCRdb's version contains in-frame clones alone and is incomplete. In the table there are about 180,000 clones, about four fifths of which are singletons. The data derive from a study of cytomegalovirus exposure and HLA in healthy donors. Study-level information: The study placed 70% to 90% of its approximately 430 genotyped donors in the Caucasian-associated ancestry cluster.

The CDR3 is made up of 16 amino acids. V was clipped by 1 base and J by 0 bases; unmatched bases: 5. The germline V gene encodes CDR1 LGHNA and CDR2 YNFKEQ. Study conclusions and caveats: Within a later analysis, the majority of CMV-associated TCR beta chains appeared HLA-restricted. Researchers reported in a later analysis that a missense DCLRE1C variant was tied to TCR beta V- and J-gene trimming. In a later analysis, parvovirus B19, influenza, CMV and Epstein-Barr virus appeared linked to several top co-occurrence clusters.

The receptor comes from a woman under 40 in good health and CMV-seronegative. The rearrangement links TRBV4-2 to TRBJ2-7; 8 bases line up with TRBD1. Sequenced sample: PBMCs. The CDR3 DNA reads TGTGCCAGCAGCCAAGTCGACAGGGGCAACTCCTACGAGCAGTACTTC. Protein: CASSQVDRGNSYEQYF.